The clone carrying this T cell receptor (beta chain) was seen a handful of times. At one end the junction does not follow the germline gene, possibly because of a read error. The CDR3 is 11 residues long. Germline CDR1 and CDR2: SQVTM and ANQGSEA. This sample stems from a study of blood T cells in healthy people across ages. Next came a second PCR, run for roughly 6 to 11 cycles, which used a sample-barcoded 5' primer along with a J-beta primer mix. Each cDNA molecule, via a template-switch adaptor with 12 random nucleotides, was tagged. One entry per CDR3 protein results from TCRdb running MiXCR on the 5' RACE reads. Of about 1.5 million distinct CDR3 sequences in the sample, less than 45% were seen once. Every sample had a minimum of 6.5 million PBMCs isolated.

The chain joins TRBV29-1 to TRBJ2-7; D perhaps matches TRBD1 (5 bases). The sequenced material came from blood. This sequence originates from a woman between 18 and 29 years old in good health. This CDR3 reads CSVEGQYEQYF. The CDR3 DNA reads TGCAGCGTCGAAGGACAATACGAGCAGTACTTC.